These T cell receptor beta chains were read from a single sample in a study of blood T cell repertoires in COVID-19. Using immunoSEQ multiplex PCR, the repertoire was profiled, and TCRdb retains in-frame clones only, with some absent. This table has under 250,000 clones, 80% appearing once. Input material: peripheral blood. All receptors come from a human donor in a cohort sampled during active COVID-19. The CDR3 runs from the conserved cysteine through the conserved F or W. A D gene is named only where the DNA matches it firmly. Some rows have no size entry. The others give once, few or many, or a class for an expanded clone.

V,D,J,size,CDR3
TRBV10-2,TRBD1,TRBJ2-7,NA,CASSGQGWDYEQYF
TRBV2,NA,TRBJ1-5,NA,CASSEAHGYSNQPQHF
TRBV9,NA,TRBJ2-3,once,CASSPRLVGDTQYF
TRBV12-5,NA,TRBJ1-2,many,CASGLYRTPNYGYTF
TRBV28,NA,TRBJ1-2,NA,CASSSSGSRGYTF
TRBV3-1/TRBV3-2,NA,TRBJ2-7,NA,CASSQDFKTVSYEQYF
TRBV6-6,TRBD1,TRBJ2-2,NA,CASSFRQGLNTGELFF
TRBV7-2,NA,TRBJ1-5,NA,CASSLRVGSNQPQHF
TRBV6-1,NA,TRBJ2-7,few,CASSDESRDTYEQYF
TRBV5-4,NA,TRBJ2-1,NA,CASSLRGSNEQFF
TRBV27,NA,TRBJ1-1,many,CASSLGGGWGRAFF
TRBV5-1,NA,TRBJ1-4,NA,CASSISGTSNEKLFF
TRBV18,TRBD1,TRBJ2-2,once,CASNKGQGNTGELFF
TRBV2,NA,TRBJ1-1,NA,CACRIGGVNTEAFF
TRBV19,NA,TRBJ2-7,NA,CASSIDKLGEQYF
TRBV5-1,NA,TRBJ2-5,NA,CASSLNTGGWETQYF
TRBV6-5,TRBD2,TRBJ2-7,NA,CASRTTSADYEQYF
TRBV28,TRBD2,TRBJ2-1,NA,CASSIAGAPPFF
TRBV4-1,NA,TRBJ1-5,NA,CASSQDTWAPQHF
TRBV7-8,NA,TRBJ2-2,NA,CASSSGQYSTGELFF
TRBV2,TRBD1,TRBJ1-2,NA,CASSDRGSSGGYTF
TRBV5-8,NA,TRBJ1-1,NA,CASSLGLGNTEAFF
TRBV2,TRBD1,TRBJ2-1,NA,CASTRTGGNEQFF
TRBV7-2,TRBD2,TRBJ2-1,NA,CASSLQAGEGFYNEQFF
TRBV7-9,NA,TRBJ2-2,NA,CASSRSGLPRGLFF
TRBV6-2/TRBV6-3,NA,TRBJ1-1,NA,CASSFGPEAFF
TRBV7-3,NA,TRBJ2-3,NA,CASSSTGDTQYF
TRBV28,NA,TRBJ1-3,few,CASKGGAISGNTIYF
TRBV6-5,NA,TRBJ1-2,few,CASSYSITGMEGGYTF
TRBV7-9,NA,TRBJ1-2,NA,CASSFSGFDGYTF
TRBV24-1,NA,TRBJ2-5,NA,CATSDGGQIQETQYF
TRBV10-2,NA,TRBJ2-1,once,CASSERDSSYNEQFF
TRBV5-6,NA,TRBJ2-3,NA,CASSLKGGFTDTQYF
TRBV9,TRBD2,TRBJ2-1,NA,CASSVVSGGLGEQFF
TRBV5-4,TRBD2,TRBJ2-5,NA,CASSPPGLEETQYF
TRBV27,NA,TRBJ1-1,NA,CASSKFGVNTEAFF
TRBV5-1,NA,TRBJ2-5,NA,CASSTNRVSRETQYF
TRBV5-5,NA,TRBJ1-1,NA,CASSLSGPGDTEAFF
TRBV9,NA,TRBJ2-2,NA,CASSKTGELFF
TRBV18,NA,TRBJ2-2,NA,CASSPRSGDAPEGTGELFF
TRBV9,TRBD2,TRBJ2-5,NA,CASSVLAGNQETQYF
TRBV5-4,NA,TRBJ2-1,NA,CASSLDTSNEQFF
TRBV28,NA,TRBJ2-1,NA,CASSFPGQGGGYNEQFF
TRBV6-5,NA,TRBJ2-7,NA,CATESGGGNHEQYF
TRBV28,NA,TRBJ2-5,NA,CASSSSGRQETQYF
TRBV6-6,NA,TRBJ1-2,many,CASTTGLSYGYTF
TRBV10-3,TRBD1,TRBJ1-5,few,CAISDRGLNQPQHF